This is a list of T cell receptor beta chains from one sample in a study of T cell responses to AZD1222 COVID-19 vaccine. The protocol was immunoSEQ multiplex PCR, while the TCRdb copy is restricted to in-frame clones and leaves out a portion. The table has tens of thousands of clones, around three quarters seen once. The sequences come from peripheral blood, collected on day 0 of AZD1222 vaccination. These receptor sequences come from an adult in good health. CDR3s include the opening cysteine and the closing phenylalanine or tryptophan. The D gene is left open where the match is weak. Where a row states a size, it is once, few, many or the class of an expanded clone; other rows omit it.

V	J	D	size	CDR3	DNA
TRBV7-3	TRBJ2-1	-	-	CASSAITTSYNEQFF	TGTGCCAGCAGCGCTATCACAACGTCCTACAATGAGCAGTTCTTC
TRBV6-5	TRBJ2-7	-	-	CASNPDRKYEQYF	TGTGCCAGCAATCCGGACAGAAAGTACGAGCAGTACTTC
TRBV5-6	TRBJ2-2	TRBD2	-	CASSPSGGWTGELFF	TGTGCCAGCAGTCCGAGCGGGGGTTGGACCGGGGAGCTGTTTTTT
TRBV7-2	TRBJ2-3	-	-	CASSLSSDTQYF	TGTGCCAGCAGCCTGTCTTCGGATACGCAGTATTTT
TRBV7-9	TRBJ2-6	-	-	CASSLSGSGSSGANVLTF	TGTGCCAGCAGCTTATCGGGAAGTGGGAGCTCTGGGGCCAACGTCCTGACTTTC
TRBV18	TRBJ1-4	-	-	CASSPGHSEKLFF	TGTGCCAGCTCACCGGGACATTCCGAAAAACTGTTTTTT
TRBV28	TRBJ2-1	TRBD1	-	CASSLFRDRIYEQFF	TGTGCCAGCAGTTTATTCCGGGACAGGATCTATGAGCAGTTCTTC
TRBV6-5	TRBJ1-1	-	-	CASRVNFETGTEAFF	TGTGCCAGCAGAGTCAACTTCGAGACAGGCACTGAAGCTTTCTTT
TRBV29-1	TRBJ2-5	-	-	CSVDLGGETQYF	TGCAGCGTTGATCTAGGGGGAGAGACCCAGTACTTC
TRBV7-5	TRBJ1-5	-	-	CVRSLAKECGDNQPQHF	TGTGTCAGAAGCTTAGCAAAAGAGTGCGGGGATAATCAGCCCCAGCATTTT
TRBV9	TRBJ1-2	-	-	CASSRTGAESYGYTF	TGTGCCAGCAGCCGGACGGGAGCGGAAAGCTATGGCTACACCTTC
TRBV24-1	TRBJ2-1	TRBD2	once	CATSRSGRAYVDEQFF	TGTGCCACCAGCCGAAGCGGGAGGGCCTATGTAGATGAGCAGTTCTTC
TRBV6-5	TRBJ1-4	TRBD1	-	CASSDSRGRREKLFF	TGTGCCAGCAGTGACTCCAGGGGGCGAAGGGAAAAACTGTTTTTT
TRBV5-4	TRBJ2-5	TRBD2	-	CASSLVAGLQETQYF	TGTGCCAGCAGCTTGGTAGCGGGCCTCCAAGAGACCCAGTACTTC
TRBV10-2	TRBJ2-1	-	-	CASISGTNNEQFF	TGCGCCAGTATTAGCGGAACCAACAATGAGCAGTTCTTC
TRBV18	TRBJ1-2	TRBD1	-	CASSPSTGVGGYGYTF	TGTGCCAGCTCACCTTCAACAGGGGTAGGTGGCTATGGCTACACCTTC
TRBV6-2/TRBV6-3	TRBJ1-1	-	-	CASSYMGNTEAFF	TGTGCCAGCAGTTACATGGGGAACACTGAAGCTTTCTTT
TRBV7-2	TRBJ1-2	TRBD1	-	CASSTRTGPRDGYTF	TGTGCCAGCAGCACCCGGACAGGGCCTCGGGATGGCTACACCTTC
TRBV6-5	TRBJ1-6	-	many	CASSSGPYNSPLHF	TGTGCCAGCAGTTCGGGACCGTATAATTCACCCCTCCACTTT
TRBV7-2	TRBJ2-1	TRBD2	few	CASSSPGTTSRNEQFF	TGTGCCAGCAGCAGCCCCGGGACTACCTCGAGGAATGAGCAGTTCTTC
TRBV5-1	TRBJ2-6	-	-	CASSFDSLHNVLTF	TGCGCCAGCAGCTTCGACAGCCTTCACAACGTCCTGACTTTC
TRBV5-4	TRBJ1-1	TRBD1	-	CASRQGTGGSRNTEAFF	TGTGCCAGCAGACAAGGGACAGGGGGATCCCGGAACACTGAAGCTTTCTTT
TRBV6-5	TRBJ2-7	-	-	CASSYTSSASYEQYF	TGTGCCAGCAGTTACACGTCTAGCGCATCCTACGAGCAGTACTTC
TRBV7-2	TRBJ2-6	TRBD1	-	CASSPDRVMGSGANVLTF	TGTGCCAGCAGCCCTGACAGGGTGATGGGGTCTGGGGCCAACGTCCTGACTTTC
TRBV19	TRBJ1-5	-	-	CASSTRTDQPQHF	TGTGCCAGTAGTACTAGGACAGATCAGCCCCAGCATTTT
TRBV7-2	TRBJ2-3	-	once	CASSLGYTAGMTDTQYF	TGTGCCAGCAGCTTAGGATATACGGCGGGAATGACAGATACGCAGTATTTT
TRBV27	TRBJ2-5	TRBD2	-	CASRTSGAETQYF	TGTGCCAGCAGAACTAGCGGGGCAGAGACCCAGTACTTC
TRBV7-9	TRBJ2-1	TRBD1	-	CASSSIARGQGGYNEQFF	TGTGCCAGCAGCTCGATAGCGCGGGGACAGGGCGGGTACAATGAGCAGTTCTTC
TRBV19	TRBJ1-5	-	-	CASSIAGRAFNQPQHF	TGTGCCAGTAGTATAGCCGGACGGGCATTCAATCAGCCCCAGCATTTT
TRBV11-2	TRBJ2-7	TRBD2	-	CASSLVAGADEQYF	TGTGCCAGCAGCTTAGTGGCGGGAGCGGACGAGCAGTACTTC
TRBV3-1/TRBV3-2	TRBJ1-4	-	-	CASSPQRGGANEKLFF	TGTGCCAGCAGCCCCCAACGGGGGGGGGCTAATGAAAAACTGTTTTTT
TRBV7-9	TRBJ1-4	-	-	CASSLAGGYEKLFF	TGTGCCAGCAGCTTAGCAGGCGGTTATGAAAAACTGTTTTTT
TRBV28	TRBJ1-1	-	-	CASSPGTEAFF	TGTGCCAGCAGTCCGGGGACGGAAGCTTTCTTT
TRBV15	TRBJ1-2	-	-	CATSRARDVGGYTF	TGTGCCACCAGCAGAGCCCGGGACGTGGGTGGCTACACCTTC
TRBV27	TRBJ2-1	-	once	CASKKGAARTYNEQFF	TGTGCCAGCAAAAAAGGGGCAGCGAGAACCTACAATGAGCAGTTCTTC
TRBV13	TRBJ2-2	-	-	CASSFTGPGELFF	TGTGCCAGCAGCTTTACGGGCCCCGGGGAGCTGTTTTTT
TRBV6-5	TRBJ1-5	TRBD1	-	CASSPTGGNQPQHF	TGTGCCAGCAGTCCGACAGGGGGCAATCAGCCCCAGCATTTT
TRBV7-2	TRBJ1-6	-	-	CASSLAPGRGNSPLHF	TGTGCCAGCAGCTTAGCACCGGGACGGGGTAATTCACCCCTCCACTTT
TRBV2	TRBJ1-4	TRBD1	-	CASRGTATNEKLFF	TGTGCCAGCAGGGGGACAGCAACTAATGAAAAACTGTTTTTT
TRBV27	TRBJ1-5	TRBD1	-	CASSHDRGLDQPQHF	TGTGCCAGCAGCCACGACAGGGGGCTCGATCAGCCCCAGCATTTT
TRBV9	TRBJ1-3	-	few	CASSLGGLSSGNTIYF	TGTGCCAGCAGCCTTGGAGGTCTTAGCTCTGGAAACACCATATATTTT
TRBV11-3	TRBJ2-5	TRBD2	-	CASSSPLPGAGRTQETQYF	TGTGCCAGCAGCTCCCCCTTACCTGGAGCGGGGCGTACCCAAGAGACCCAGTACTTC
TRBV2	TRBJ1-5	TRBD1	-	CASTGTGGFQPQHF	TGTGCCAGCACTGGGACAGGGGGCTTTCAGCCCCAGCATTTT
TRBV14	TRBJ1-2	TRBD1	few	CASSQGQGYYGYTF	TGTGCCAGCAGCCAGGGACAGGGGTACTATGGCTACACCTTC
TRBV18	TRBJ2-6	TRBD1	-	CASHGQANSGANVLTF	TGTGCCAGCCACGGACAGGCCAACTCTGGGGCCAACGTCCTGACTTTC
TRBV5-4	TRBJ1-2	-	-	CASSLGQGGGYTF	TGTGCCAGCAGCTTGGGCCAGGGAGGGGGCTACACCTTC
TRBV7-9	TRBJ1-2	TRBD1	-	CASSYSRDRFAANYGYTF	TGTGCCAGCAGCTATTCCCGGGACAGGTTCGCTGCTAACTATGGCTACACCTTC
TRBV11-2	TRBJ1-1	-	-	CASRRDNANTEAFF	TGTGCCAGCAGGAGGGACAACGCGAACACTGAAGCTTTCTTT